The text below deals with one TCR beta chain. Alongside a J-beta primer mix, a sample-barcoded 5' primer served in a second PCR lasting about 6 to 12 cycles. Each cDNA molecule carried a tag from a template-switch adaptor that contained 12 random nucleotides. Each CDR3 protein gets one entry after TCRdb re-called the 5' RACE reads with MiXCR. The top ten hold 0.65% to 0.95% of the sample, which has around 1,000,000 distinct CDR3 sequences, approximately 26% seen once. The entry originates in a study of blood T cells in healthy people across ages. The V and J ends lost 5 bases and 2 bases, in that order; junction bases with no gene match: 11. CDR1 is SGHDN and CDR2 is FVKESK in the germline V gene. CDR3 size: 16 residues. The data were also submitted as part of a second study, on T cells of mothers and their children.

The receptor comes from a girl aged 2 to 9 in good health. This sequence joins TRBV14 and TRBJ2-7; the match to TRBD1 covers 8 bases. What was sequenced was blood. CDR3 bases: TGTGCCAGCAGCTCCCGGACAGGGACGGAGACCTACGAGCAGTACTTC. Amino acids: CASSSRTGTETYEQYF.